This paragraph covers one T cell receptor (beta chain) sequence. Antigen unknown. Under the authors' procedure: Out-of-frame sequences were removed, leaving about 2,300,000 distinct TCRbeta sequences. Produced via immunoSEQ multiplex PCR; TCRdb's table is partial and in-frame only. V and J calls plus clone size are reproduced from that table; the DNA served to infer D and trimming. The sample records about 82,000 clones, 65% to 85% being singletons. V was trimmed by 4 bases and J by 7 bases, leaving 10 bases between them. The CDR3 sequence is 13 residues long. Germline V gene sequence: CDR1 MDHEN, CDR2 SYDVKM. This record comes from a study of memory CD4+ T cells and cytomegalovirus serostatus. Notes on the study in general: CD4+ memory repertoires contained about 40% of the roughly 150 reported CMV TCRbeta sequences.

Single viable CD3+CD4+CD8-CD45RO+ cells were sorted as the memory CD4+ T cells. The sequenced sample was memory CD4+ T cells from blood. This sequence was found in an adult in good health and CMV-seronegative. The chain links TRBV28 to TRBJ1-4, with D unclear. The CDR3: CASSSSDREKLFF. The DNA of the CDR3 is TGTGCCAGCAGTTCGTCGGACCGTGAAAAACTGTTTTTT.